This T cell receptor (beta chain) was identified in a study of cytomegalovirus exposure and HLA in healthy donors. In the study overall: The approximately 130 validation repertoires were reported in a later analysis to have been generated on the same platform as the approximately 700 first-cohort repertoires. Findings of the study overall: Specific recognition of CMV antigens was confirmed in vitro for a few chains (all CMV-associated). Rarity held for most TCR sequences, but there were some public TCRs that occurred in many donors.

The table came from immunoSEQ multiplex PCR; TCRdb's copy has only in-frame clones and leaves some out. This sample has under 400,000 clones; more than 80% occur once, and the top ten carry 0.8% to 0.85%. The length of the CDR3 is 18 residues. The junction had 11 bases not matched to a gene; V was cut back by 2 bases and J by 7 bases. CDR1 SGHNT and CDR2 YYREEE come from the germline V gene (reference sequence). This clone has only one observation. Its target is unknown. Sample: PBMCs. The chain uses TRBV5-4 and TRBJ2-1; the match to TRBD2 covers 14 bases. The receptor was isolated from a young woman in good health and CMV-seronegative. As DNA, the CDR3 is TGTGCCAGCAGCTTCGAGACTAGCGGGAGGGCCAATCTGAATGAGCAGTTCTTC. It is translated as CASSFETSGRANLNEQFF.